The text below deals with one TCR beta chain. This sample is drawn from a study of control samples from healthy donors and cancer patients. Trimming cost V 5 bases and J 6 bases; bases outside gene matches: 11. The CDR3 contains 17 residues. CDR1 is SGHTA and CDR2 is FQGTGA in the germline V gene. Measured with immunoSEQ multiplex PCR; TCRdb has only the in-frame clones, and not every one. This table holds approximately 230,000 clones, roughly four fifths found once. Sequencing input: PBMCs. The TCR was taken from a woman aged 55-70 years with lung cancer. The chain combines TRBV7-3 with TRBJ2-2; TRBD2 matches 11 bases. CDR3 DNA: TGTGCCAGCAGCCCAAGACCGGGGACTAGCGGCTCCGGGGAGCTGTTTTTT. Translation: CASSPRPGTSGSGELFF. Based on the CDR3 plus reference TRBV7-3 and TRBJ2-2, the full variable domain is GAGVSQTPSNKVTEKGKYVELRCDPISGHTALYWYRQSLGQGPEFLIYFQGTGAADDSGLPNDRFFAVRPEGSVSTLKIQRTERGDSAVYLCASSPRPGTSGSGELFFGEGSRLTVL.